The clone carrying this T cell receptor beta chain was recorded many times. The antigen remains undetermined. Clones were sequenced by immunoSEQ multiplex PCR, and TCRdb holds only the in-frame ones, with some missing. The sample consists of around 40,000 clones, more than 75% of them appearing once. This CDR3 spans 12 amino acids. V was pared by 6 bases and J by 3 bases, with 2 bases of the junction left unmatched. Per the germline V gene, CDR1 is SGHKS and CDR2 is YYEKEE (reference sequence). Autoimmune disease history or systemic immunosuppression excluded patients. The sample is drawn from a study of OX40 agonist ivuxolimab in advanced cancers. The wider study: Ivuxolimab, which is an agonistic anti-OX40 (CD134) antibody, was administered to the patients.

General study findings and limits: Expanded peripheral T cell antigen specificity was not determined. The study observed clonal expansion of CD4+ and CD8+ blood T cells by week 6 at 0.1 to 3.0 mg/kg.

The V gene is TRBV5-5, the J gene TRBJ2-5; 7 nucleotides agree with TRBD1. The TCR originated in an adult with an advanced solid tumor such as melanoma, head and neck, liver or kidney cancer. The material sequenced was CD4+ or CD8+ T cells sorted from blood, taken in a trial of the OX40 agonist ivuxolimab. The CDR3 sequence is CASTTGEETQYF. The CDR3, as DNA: TGTGCCAGCACAACAGGGGAAGAGACCCAGTACTTC.